These 31 T cell receptor beta chains were all obtained from the same sample, sequenced in a study of somatic mutations in cytotoxic T cells in rheumatoid arthritis. The protocol was immunoSEQ multiplex PCR, while the TCRdb copy is restricted to in-frame clones and leaves out a portion. The sample shows fewer than 30,000 clones, 70% to 85% of them seen only once. Sequenced material: CD8+ T cells sorted from blood. All receptors derive from a young woman in good health.

This chain joins TRBV7-9 and TRBJ2-5; 10 nucleotides agree with TRBD2. With V trimmed by 2 bases and J by 2 bases, 8 bases remained unmatched. CDR3 length: 17 amino acids. Germline CDR1 is SEHNR and CDR2 is FQNEAQ (reference sequence). The CDR3 here is CASSLSLAGGLQETQYF. The DNA for the CDR3 is TGTGCCAGCAGCTTATCCTTAGCGGGGGGTCTACAAGAGACCCAGTACTTC.

This clone has a handful of counts. V and J are TRBV11-2 and TRBJ1-2; TRBD1 might be the D (6 bases). The germline V gene encodes CDR1 SGHAT and CDR2 FQNNGV. There are 15 residues in the CDR3. Trimming stripped 1 base from V and 0 bases from J, with 9 bases between. The CDR3 region is CASSLGTDTNYGYTF. For the CDR3, the DNA is TGTGCCAGCAGCTTAGGGACAGATACTAACTATGGCTACACCTTC.

The chain has TRBV27 and TRBJ2-3; 11 bases are shared with TRBD2. Germline V CDR1 and CDR2: MNHEY, SMNVEV (reference sequence). The V segment lost 0 bases and the J segment 1 base; nucleotides outside the gene matches: 6. The CDR3 is made up of 18 amino acids. The CDR3 region has the DNA TGTGCCAGCAGTTTATCCCCCGGACTAGCGGGCCGCACAGATACGCAGTATTTT. It is translated as CASSLSPGLAGRTDTQYF.

The chain is built from TRBV5-4 and TRBJ2-6; D unresolved. CDR1 and CDR2 from the germline V gene are SGHNT and YYREEE (reference sequence). Trimming removed 2 bases from V and 3 bases from J, with 3 bases in between. The CDR3 extends over 13 amino acids. The CDR3 sequence: CASSFGGANVLTF. The CDR3 nucleotides are TGTGCCAGCAGCTTTGGTGGGGCCAACGTCCTGACTTTC.

The chain links TRBV28 to TRBJ1-5; a possible D gene is TRBD1 (6 bases). Germline V lookup: CDR1 MDHEN, CDR2 SYDVKM. This CDR3 has 13 amino acids. Trimming took 10 bases from V and 4 from J, leaving 14 bases between them. CDR3: CANPKGVNQPQHF. CDR3 DNA: TGTGCCAACCCAAAGGGGGTGAATCAGCCCCAGCATTTT.

The chain employs TRBV27 and TRBJ2-3; D is uncertain. Germline CDR1 reads MNHEY; CDR2 reads SMNVEV (reference sequence). The ends were cut back, 2 bases at V and 1 base at J, with 10 bases in the middle. The CDR3 has 15 residues. CDR3 region: CASSLAPMGTDTQYF. The CDR3 DNA follows: TGTGCCAGCAGTTTAGCCCCCATGGGCACAGATACGCAGTATTTT.

The chain recombines TRBV6-1 with TRBJ1-1, with D perhaps matching TRBD1 (5 bases). From germline, CDR1 is MNHNS and CDR2 SASEGT. This CDR3 spans 13 amino acids. The V end lost 2 bases, the J end lost 4 bases, and 8 bases lay between the germline ends. The CDR3 sequence is CASSEYRGTEAFF. The CDR3 DNA follows: TGTGCCAGCAGTGAATATAGGGGCACTGAAGCTTTCTTT.

The genes are TRBV4-1 and TRBJ1-1; maybe TRBD1 (5 bases). This CDR3 is 15 amino acids long. With 1 base removed from V and 5 bases from J, the gap between germline ends came to 14 bases. Germline V gene lookup returns CDR1 MGHRA and CDR2 YSYEKL. CDR3 sequence (DNA): TGCGCCAGCAGCCAAGGGGGGGGTTCTAGGACTGAAGCTTTCTTT. Translating gives CASSQGGGSRTEAFF.

This CDR3 reads CASSGEGAYEQYF. The CDR3 DNA follows: TGCGCCAGCAGCGGAGAGGGCGCCTACGAGCAGTACTTC. The chain employs TRBV5-1 and TRBJ2-7; a weak D match, TRBD2 (5 bases). The CDR3 has 13 residues. Trimming pared 4 bases from V and 2 bases from J, leaving 10 bases between. In germline, CDR1 is SGHRS, CDR2 YFSETQ.

This clone was recorded only once. CDR3 sequence reads: CASSLAVIEQFF. The CDR3 DNA reads as TGTGCCAGCAGCTTAGCGGTGATTGAGCAGTTCTTC. The V and J genes are TRBV7-9 and TRBJ2-1; D remains unclear. Trimming took 0 bases from V and 9 from J, leaving 6 bases between them. Germline values: CDR1 SEHNR, CDR2 FQNEAQ (reference sequence). This CDR3 comprises 12 residues.

This clone was detected only a few times. V gene TRBV7-9 combines with J gene TRBJ1-1, with D possibly matching TRBD1 (5 bases). The germline V and J ends were trimmed by 1 base and 4 bases, with 13 bases remaining between them. Germline V CDR1 and CDR2: SEHNR, FQNEAQ (reference sequence). The CDR3 contains 15 residues. CDR3 in amino acids: CASSLDWGIGTEAFF. The CDR3, as DNA: TGTGCCAGCAGCTTAGATTGGGGCATCGGCACTGAAGCTTTCTTT.

This clone was found a few times. This chain joins TRBV21-1 and TRBJ1-1. TRBV21-1 is described as a pseudogene. The CDR3 extends over 18 amino acids. The CDR3 loop reads CASSKSGVGPGGETEAFF. CDR3 nucleotide sequence: TGTGCCAGCAGCAAAAGTGGGGTGGGCCCCGGCGGGGAGACTGAAGCTTTCTTT.

The chain links TRBV27 to TRBJ2-3; the D is unclear. Trimming removed 3 bases from V and 5 bases from J, with 3 bases in between. The CDR3 has 11 residues. Germline lookup yields CDR1 MNHEY and CDR2 SMNVEV (reference sequence). The CDR3 sequence: CASSFLDTQYF. For the CDR3, the DNA is TGTGCCAGCAGTTTCTTAGATACGCAGTATTTT.

The chain carries TRBV9 and TRBJ1-1; no firm D call. Trimming left V 4 bases short and J 7 bases short, with 26 bases between. The CDR3 consists of 17 residues. The germline V gene has CDR1 SGDLS and CDR2 YYNGEE. CDR3 bases: TGTGCCAGCAGCAACTCGGGCAGGAAAAACCCTAATAGTGAAGCTTTCTTT. As protein: CASSNSGRKNPNSEAFF.

This clone was recorded a few times. This sequence joins TRBV28 and TRBJ1-1; 9 bases are shared with TRBD1. This CDR3 is built from 12 residues. Germline loops: CDR1 MDHEN, CDR2 SYDVKM. Losses at the gene ends were 8 bases for V and 5 bases for J; bases not matched to a gene: 3. CDR3 DNA: TGTGCCAGCGGGGACAGGGAAACTGAAGCTTTCTTT. Its translation is CASGDRETEAFF.

The chain is built from TRBV2 and TRBJ1-4; D is uncertain. V was clipped by 8 bases and J by 8 bases, with 18 bases between them. The CDR3 covers 14 residues. CDR1 and CDR2 from the germline V gene are SNHLY and FYNNEI. CDR3 residues: CASLRGGSKEKLFF. The CDR3 region has the DNA TGTGCCAGCCTTCGGGGAGGCAGCAAAGAAAAACTGTTTTTT.

The chain links TRBV5-4 to TRBJ1-2; no reliable D call. The CDR3 is made up of 14 amino acids. CDR1 and CDR2 from the germline V gene are SGHNT and YYREEE (reference sequence). V lost 3 bases and J 2 bases, leaving 11 bases between the germline ends. CDR3 sequence (DNA): TGTGCCAGCAGCTACGGGGTCTCGAACTATGGCTACACCTTC. Its translation is CASSYGVSNYGYTF. The full variable domain, rest sourced from reference TRBV5-4 and TRBJ1-2, is ETGVTQSPTHLIKTRGQQVTLRCSSQSGHNTVSWYQQALGQGPQFIFQYYREEENGRGNFPPRFSGLQFPNYSSELNVNALELDDSALYLCASSYGVSNYGYTFGSGTRLTVV.

For this clone: This clone may be a read error of a much larger clone one base away. The genes are TRBV5-1 and TRBJ2-7, with a weak D call TRBD1 (5 bases). Germline V gives CDR1 SGHRS, CDR2 YFSETQ. Trimming left V 1 base short and J 4 bases short, with 6 bases between. The CDR3 is 12 residues long. CDR3 loop: CASSLSGYEQYF. As DNA, the CDR3 is TGCGCCAGCAGCTTGTCAGGGTACGAGCAGTACTTC.

This chain uses TRBV7-9 with TRBJ2-7, with D perhaps TRBD1 (6 bases). The germline V and J ends were trimmed by 1 base and 5 bases, with 12 bases remaining between them. The germline V gene has CDR1 SEHNR and CDR2 FQNEAQ (reference sequence). CDR3 length: 14 residues. CDR3 sequence (DNA): TGTGCCAGCAGCTTAGAGGGCCGGGACAACGAGCAGTACTTC. Its translation is CASSLEGRDNEQYF. Full variable domain (missing parts from reference TRBV7-9 and TRBJ2-7): DTGVSQNPRHKITKRGQNVTFRCDPISEHNRLYWYRQTLGQGPEFLTYFQNEAQLEKSRLLSDRFSAERPKGSFSTLEIQRTEQGDSAMYLCASSLEGRDNEQYFGPGTRLTVT.

This clone showed up just a few times. The chain employs TRBV9 and TRBJ1-3, with a possible D match to TRBD1 (5 bases). Trimming stripped 0 bases from V and 3 bases from J, with 13 bases between. CDR1 SGDLS and CDR2 YYNGEE come from the germline V gene. The CDR3 runs to 16 residues. The CDR3 nucleotides read TGTGCCAGCAGCGTAGTGGACACCCTGGGTGGAAACACCATATATTTT. Its translation: CASSVVDTLGGNTIYF.

The V and J genes are TRBV5-4 and TRBJ2-5, with 12 bases identical to TRBD2. CDR3 length: 15 residues. Germline V gene data show CDR1 as SGHNT and CDR2 as YYREEE (reference sequence). V shed 2 bases and J 4 bases; nucleotides not matched to a gene: 3. CDR3 sequence reads: CASSLAGLAGETQYF. The CDR3 nucleotides are TGTGCCAGCAGCTTAGCGGGACTAGCGGGAGAGACCCAGTACTTC.

This chain joins TRBV6-5 and TRBJ2-2; 9 bases agree with TRBD1. From germline, CDR1 is MNHEY and CDR2 SVGAGI. V lost 6 bases to trimming and J lost 3 bases; unmatched junction nucleotides: 5. This CDR3 is built from 15 residues. The CDR3 region is CASSKTGGYTGELFF. The CDR3 nucleotides are TGTGCCAGCAGCAAGACAGGGGGGTACACCGGGGAGCTGTTTTTT.

This chain uses TRBV6-5 with TRBJ2-7; 9 bases map to TRBD1. This CDR3 region has 13 residues. Germline loops: CDR1 MNHEY, CDR2 SVGAGI. V lost 7 bases, J lost 4 bases, and 5 bases stayed unmatched. The DNA of the CDR3 is TGTGCCAGCACTACAGGGGGCCTATACGAGCAGTACTTC. Residues: CASTTGGLYEQYF.

The gene calls are TRBV5-5 and TRBJ2-7, with 8 positions matching TRBD1. This CDR3 spans 15 amino acids. Looked up from germline, CDR1 is SGHKS and CDR2 is YYEKEE (reference sequence). V gave up 0 bases and J gave up 4 bases; unmatched junction bases: 6. This CDR3 reads CASSLDRGVGYEQYF. The CDR3 DNA reads as TGTGCCAGCAGCTTGGACAGGGGGGTAGGGTACGAGCAGTACTTC.

This chain joins TRBV7-9 and TRBJ2-5, with 7 bases fitting TRBD2. J lost 5 bases, V lost 3 bases, and 6 bases had no gene match. The CDR3 sequence is 14 residues long. Germline-derived CDR1 and CDR2 are SEHNR and FQNEAQ (reference sequence). The CDR3 DNA reads as TGTGCCAGCAGCTTTGTGGGAGGGTCGGAGACCCAGTACTTC. The encoded protein is CASSFVGGSETQYF.

The V call is TRBV27, the J call TRBJ1-1; D is ambiguous. There are 13 residues in the CDR3. Germline V gene data show CDR1 as MNHEY and CDR2 as SMNVEV (reference sequence). V lost 2 bases and J lost 1, with 5 bases in between. The DNA of the CDR3 is TGTGCCAGCAGTTTAGGTCAGAACACTGAAGCTTTCTTT. Translated, it gives CASSLGQNTEAFF.

The J gene is TRBJ1-2, the V gene TRBV12-2. TRBV12-2 is a recognized pseudogene. CDR3 length: 13 amino acids. CDR3 protein: CASRPGGRYGYTF. Written as DNA, the CDR3 is TGTGCAAGTCGCCCAGGCGGGCGGTATGGCTACACCTTC.

This clone was observed a single time. This chain links TRBV11-2 with TRBJ2-5; D not resolved. With the DNA end fitting TRBJ2-7 better, the J assignment may be wrong. Per germline, CDR1 SGHAT and CDR2 FQNNGV. This CDR3 has 12 residues. The CDR3 reads CASSPNIYEQYF. DNA of the CDR3: TGTGCCAGCAGTCCTAACATCTACGAGCAGTACTTC.

This rearrangement joins TRBV27 to TRBJ1-4; D is ambiguous. Germline CDR1 and CDR2: MNHEY and SMNVEV (reference sequence). V was trimmed by 5 bases and J by 4 bases, leaving 8 bases between them. This CDR3 region has 13 residues. The CDR3 nucleotides are TGTGCCAGCAGTGCCCGAAATAATGAAAAACTGTTTTTT. This translates into CASSARNNEKLFF.

The chain recombines TRBV6-1 with TRBJ1-5, with D unresolved. V was cut by 5 bases and J by 0 bases, with 11 bases left in between. The CDR3 consists of 15 residues. Germline V gives CDR1 MNHNS, CDR2 SASEGT. DNA of the CDR3: TGTGCCAGCAGTCCCCCGCGAGGTAGCAATCAGCCCCAGCATTTT. Protein: CASSPPRGSNQPQHF.

V usage is TRBV12-1 and J usage is TRBJ2-5; TRBD2, as called in the table, went unchecked against the DNA. TRBV12-1 is deemed a pseudogene. The CDR3 length is 17 residues. The CDR3 loop is CASSHTPPGRGGETQYF. Written as DNA, the CDR3 is TGTGCCAGCAGCCACACGCCCCCGGGGCGGGGCGGAGAGACCCAGTACTTC.